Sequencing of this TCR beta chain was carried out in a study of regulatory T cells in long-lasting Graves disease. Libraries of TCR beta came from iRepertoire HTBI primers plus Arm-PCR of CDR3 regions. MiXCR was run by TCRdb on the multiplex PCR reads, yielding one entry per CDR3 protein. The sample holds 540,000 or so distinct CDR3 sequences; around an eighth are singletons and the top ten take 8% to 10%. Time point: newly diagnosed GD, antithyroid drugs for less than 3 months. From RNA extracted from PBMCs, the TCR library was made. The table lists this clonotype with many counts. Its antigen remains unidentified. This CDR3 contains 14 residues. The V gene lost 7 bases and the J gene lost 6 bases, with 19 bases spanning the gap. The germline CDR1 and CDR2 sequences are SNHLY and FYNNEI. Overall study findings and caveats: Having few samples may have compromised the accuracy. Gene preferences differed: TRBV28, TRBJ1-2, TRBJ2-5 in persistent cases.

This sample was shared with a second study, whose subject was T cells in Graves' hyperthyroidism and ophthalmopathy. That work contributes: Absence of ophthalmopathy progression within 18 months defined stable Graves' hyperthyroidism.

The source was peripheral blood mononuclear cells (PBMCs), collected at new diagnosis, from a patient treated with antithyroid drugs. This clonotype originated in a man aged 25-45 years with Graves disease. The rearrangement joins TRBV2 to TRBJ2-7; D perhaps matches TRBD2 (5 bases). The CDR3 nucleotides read TGTGCCAGCAAATCGACATGGAGGTCCGCCGAGCAGTACTTC. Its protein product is CASKSTWRSAEQYF.